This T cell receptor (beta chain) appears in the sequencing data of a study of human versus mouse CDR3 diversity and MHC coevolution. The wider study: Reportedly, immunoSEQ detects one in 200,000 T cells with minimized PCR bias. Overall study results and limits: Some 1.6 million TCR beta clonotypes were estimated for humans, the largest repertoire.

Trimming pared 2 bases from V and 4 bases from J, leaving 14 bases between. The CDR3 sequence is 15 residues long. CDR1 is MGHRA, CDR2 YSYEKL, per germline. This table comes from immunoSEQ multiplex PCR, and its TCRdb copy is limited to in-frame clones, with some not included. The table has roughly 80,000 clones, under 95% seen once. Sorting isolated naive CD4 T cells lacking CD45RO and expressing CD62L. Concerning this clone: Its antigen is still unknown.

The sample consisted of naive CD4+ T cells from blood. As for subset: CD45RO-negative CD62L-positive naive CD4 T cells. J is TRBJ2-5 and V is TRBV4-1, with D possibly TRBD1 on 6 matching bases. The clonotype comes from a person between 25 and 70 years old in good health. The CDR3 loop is CASSQHRAAGETQYF. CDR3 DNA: TGCGCCAGCAGCCAACACAGGGCGGCGGGAGAGACCCAGTACTTC.